This paragraph reports one T cell receptor beta chain. Its antigen remains unknown. These data are taken from a study of blood T cells in healthy people across ages. A second about 6 to 12 cycle PCR used barcoded and J-beta primers. TCRdb called the 5' RACE reads again in MiXCR, with one record for every CDR3 protein. The data contain approximately 940,000 distinct CDR3 sequences, under 50% of them singletons. V gave up 1 base and J gave up 5 bases, with 9 bases separating them. Germline assignment: CDR1 MNHEY and CDR2 SVGAGI. This CDR3 region has 14 residues. General study points: Comparison with aged donors showed that long-lived donors had more naive CD4+ cells and higher diversity.

Sample: blood. The sequence was collected from a man aged 25 to 45 in good health. This chain links TRBV6-5 with TRBJ2-1, with D tentatively TRBD1 (6 bases). This chain's CDR3 is CASSYFPGDNEQFF. The CDR3 DNA reads as TGTGCCAGCAGTTACTTCCCAGGGGACAATGAGCAGTTCTTC.